A single T cell receptor (beta chain) is shown here with its context. Its antigen is currently unknown. CDR3 length equals 17 residues. Germline CDR1 SNHLY, CDR2 FYNNEI. The V and J ends lost 4 bases and 6 bases, in that order; junction bases with no gene match: 13. This sample was included in a study of beta chain features in type 1 diabetes. Every participating donor gave one draw, a heparinised blood sample averaging about 110 mL. Isolation of CD4+ naive, central memory, regulatory and stem cell-like memory cells was achieved by sorting via CD45RO/CCR7/CD25/CD127/CD95/CD27. Study-wide points: Moderate but significant shortening of TCRB CDR3s was recorded in all four CD4+ subsets from Type 1 diabetes patients.

The sequenced template was cDNA made from the entire isolated RNA. Assay used: immunoSEQ multiplex PCR; TCRdb lists only in-frame clones, some missing. The sample lists a few hundred thousand clones; approximately 15% were seen once. The receptor's source is a man in his thirties or forties in good health. This rearrangement joins TRBV2 to TRBJ2-1; TRBD2 agrees at 9 bases. The sequencing sample was made of naive CD4+ T cells from blood. This chain's CDR3 is CASSGSSGSASRNEQFF. CDR3 DNA sequence: TGTGCCAGCAGTGGTAGTAGCGGGAGTGCCTCTCGCAATGAGCAGTTCTTC.